This passage covers 14 T cell receptor beta chains from one sample sequenced in a study of blood T cell repertoires in COVID-19. Assay: immunoSEQ multiplex PCR; the TCRdb copy retains only in-frame clones and omits some. Of 110,000 to 150,000 clones in the sample, under 90% were seen once. The sample taken for sequencing was peripheral blood. The origin of the receptors is a human donor in a cohort sampled during active COVID-19.

This chain connects TRBV5-1 to TRBJ2-4; possibly TRBD1 for D (6 bases). Germline CDR1 reads SGHRS; CDR2 reads YFSETQ. The CDR3 sequence is 15 residues long. Trimming took off 4 bases at V and 9 bases at J, with 20 bases between the two ends. CDR3 sequence reads: CASSPGDPGRSIQYF. DNA of the CDR3: TGCGCCAGCAGCCCAGGGGACCCCGGGCGGAGCATTCAGTACTTC.

V gene TRBV23-1 combines with J gene TRBJ1-5; TRBD1 might be the D (5 bases). TRBV23-1 is known as an ORF, though its function is uncertain. The CDR3 length is 16 residues. Trimming took off 0 bases at V and 5 bases at J, with 14 bases between the two ends. The CDR3 reads CASSQSPGGKDQPQHF. The CDR3 bases are TGCGCCAGCAGTCAATCGCCGGGGGGAAAGGATCAGCCCCAGCATTTT.

A note on this clone: The same CDR3 arises from other DNA sequences in this sample as well. The V call is TRBV4-3, the J call TRBJ2-1, with D unclear. Germline V CDR1 and CDR2: LGHNA, YSLEER. The CDR3 contains 15 residues. The V end was cut by 0 bases, the J end by 3 bases, with 9 bases between. Here the CDR3 reads CASSQEGGGYNEQFF. The CDR3 nucleotides are TGCGCCAGCAGCCAAGAAGGCGGCGGCTACAATGAGCAGTTCTTC.

This sequence joins TRBV2 and TRBJ2-5; D may be TRBD2 (6 bases). The CDR3 is 13 residues long. Germline values: CDR1 SNHLY, CDR2 FYNNEI. V was trimmed by 6 bases and J by 4 bases, leaving 12 bases between them. CDR3 sequence (DNA): TGTGCCAGCAGAGGAGAGGGAGGAGAGACCCAGTACTTC. Its protein product is CASRGEGGETQYF. Using reference TRBV2 and TRBJ2-5 for the parts outside the CDR3, the full variable domain is EPEVTQTPSHQVTQMGQEVILRCVPISNHLYFYWYRQILGQKVEFLVSFYNNEISEKSEIFDDQFSVERPDGSNFTLKIRSTKLEDSAMYFCASRGEGGETQYFGPGTRLLVL.

The V call is TRBV7-3, the J call TRBJ2-1, with 10 nucleotides matching TRBD2. This CDR3 comprises 16 residues. The V and J ends lost 5 bases and 4 bases, in that order; junction bases with no gene match: 8. From germline, CDR1 is SGHTA and CDR2 FQGTGA. Here the CDR3 reads CASSRSGGTTYNEQFF. DNA for the CDR3: TGTGCCAGCAGCCGTAGCGGGGGGACGACGTACAATGAGCAGTTCTTC. Complete variable domain (other parts from reference TRBV7-3 and TRBJ2-1): GAGVSQTPSNKVTEKGKYVELRCDPISGHTALYWYRQSLGQGPEFLIYFQGTGAADDSGLPNDRFFAVRPEGSVSTLKIQRTERGDSAVYLCASSRSGGTTYNEQFFGPGTRLTVL.

This chain joins TRBV27 and TRBJ1-5; the D gene is possibly TRBD1 (6 bases). The CDR3 spans 17 residues. The germline V gene encodes CDR1 MNHEY and CDR2 SMNVEV (reference sequence). The germline V and J ends were trimmed by 7 bases and 4 bases, with 23 bases remaining between them. The CDR3 nucleotides read TGTGCCAGCACCTACCCCCAGGGCAGGGGCGTTAATCAGCCCCAGCATTTT. Translating gives CASTYPQGRGVNQPQHF.

The chain carries TRBV12-3 or TRBV12-4 and TRBJ2-1; TRBD1 might be the D (5 bases). The CDR3 loop spans 12 amino acids. Trimming took 5 bases from V and 9 from J, leaving 11 bases between them. The CDR3 bases are TGTGCCAGCAGTGCCTCCAGGGCTGAGCAGTTCTTC. Amino acid sequence: CASSASRAEQFF.

This chain links TRBV28 with TRBJ2-7, with 7 bases fitting TRBD1. The ends lost 5 bases at V and 3 bases at J; junction bases unmatched: 7. Looked up from germline, CDR1 is MDHEN and CDR2 is SYDVKM. The CDR3 spans 14 residues. In DNA form, the CDR3 reads TGTGCCAGCAGTCAACAGGGGACCCGCTACGAGCAGTACGTC. Its translation is CASSQQGTRYEQYV.

The chain has TRBV5-5 and TRBJ2-3; TRBD1 might be the D (5 bases). The CDR3 covers 13 residues. V was shortened by 0 bases and J by 7 bases, with 9 bases between the two germline ends. Looked up from germline, CDR1 is SGHKS and CDR2 is YYEKEE (reference sequence). Written as DNA, the CDR3 is TGTGCCAGCAGCTTGGTGGGGCCAAATACGCAGTATTTT. This codes for CASSLVGPNTQYF. Together with reference TRBV5-5 and TRBJ2-3, the CDR3 gives the full variable domain: DAGVTQSPTHLIKTRGQQVTLRCSPISGHKSVSWYQQVLGQGPQFIFQYYEKEERGRGNFPDRFSARQFPNYSSELNVNALLLGDSALYLCASSLVGPNTQYFGPGTRLTVL.

The rearrangement links TRBV11-3 to TRBJ2-7; the match to TRBD1 covers 9 bases. V lost 2 bases to trimming and J lost 5 bases; unmatched junction nucleotides: 1. Germline V gene data show CDR1 as SGHNT and CDR2 as YENEEA. The CDR3 loop spans 13 amino acids. For the CDR3, the DNA is TGTGCCAGCAGCTTATGGACAGGGGACGAGCAGTACTTC. Its protein product is CASSLWTGDEQYF.

The chain combines TRBV27 with TRBJ1-6; 7 bases agree with TRBD1. J lost 9 bases, V lost 4 bases, and 12 bases had no gene match. The germline gives CDR1 MNHEY, CDR2 SMNVEV (reference sequence). The CDR3 spans 16 residues. Written as DNA, the CDR3 is TGTGCCAGCAGTTCGTACAGGGGTGCCCGTAGTTCACCCCTCCACTTT. As protein: CASSSYRGARSSPLHF.

The chain joins TRBV10-1 to TRBJ2-7; 11 nucleotides agree with TRBD1. CDR1 WNHNN and CDR2 SYGVQD come from the germline V gene (reference sequence). This CDR3 comprises 17 residues. V dropped 0 bases and J dropped 2; count of bases not matched to a gene: 6. In DNA, the CDR3 is TGCGCCAGCAGTGAGTCGACCGGGACAGGGGGGGCCTACGAGCAGTACGTC. Its protein product is CASSESTGTGGAYEQYV.

The chain uses TRBV5-1 and TRBJ2-2; TRBD2 is a possible D gene (7 bases). V was cut by 4 bases and J by 3 bases, with 13 bases left in between. The CDR3 length is 15 residues. Germline V CDR1 and CDR2: SGHRS, YFSETQ. In nucleotides, the CDR3 is TGCGCCAGCAGCAGGGGAGGGGGAGACACCGGGGAGCTGTTTTTT. This translates into CASSRGGGDTGELFF. The whole variable domain, remainder taken from reference TRBV5-1 and TRBJ2-2, is KAGVTQTPRYLIKTRGQQVTLSCSPISGHRSVSWYQQTPGQGLQFLFEYFSETQRNKGNFPGRFSGRQFSNSRSEMNVSTLELGDSALYLCASSRGGGDTGELFFGEGSRLTVL.

This clone was seen a single time. The chain employs TRBV28 and TRBJ1-2; D may be TRBD1 (6 bases). The V and J ends lost 7 bases and 2 bases respectively, with 11 bases between them. The CDR3 has 13 residues. Germline CDR1 reads MDHEN; CDR2 reads SYDVKM. The CDR3 sequence is CASKAGANYGYTF. Here the CDR3 DNA reads TGTGCCAGCAAGGCAGGGGCGAACTATGGCTACACCTTC.